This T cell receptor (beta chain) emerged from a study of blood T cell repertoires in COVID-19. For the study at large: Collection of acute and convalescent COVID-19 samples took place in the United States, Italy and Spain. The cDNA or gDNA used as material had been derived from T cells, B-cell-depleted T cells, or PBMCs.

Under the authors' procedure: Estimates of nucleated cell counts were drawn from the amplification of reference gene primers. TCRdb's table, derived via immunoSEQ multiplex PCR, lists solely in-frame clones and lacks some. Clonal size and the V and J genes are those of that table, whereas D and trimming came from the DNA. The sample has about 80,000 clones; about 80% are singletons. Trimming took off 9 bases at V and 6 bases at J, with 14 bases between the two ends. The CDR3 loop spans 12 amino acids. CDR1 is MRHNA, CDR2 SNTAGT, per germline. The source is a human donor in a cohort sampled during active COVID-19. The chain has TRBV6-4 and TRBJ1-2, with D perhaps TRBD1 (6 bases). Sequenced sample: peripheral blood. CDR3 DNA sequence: TGTGCCAGTTTGAGGGGGAAGGATGGCTACACCTTC. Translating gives CASLRGKDGYTF.